The source of this TCR beta chain is a study of beta chain features in type 1 diabetes. Isolation of CD4+ naive, central memory, regulatory and stem cell-like memory cells was achieved by sorting via CD45RO/CCR7/CD25/CD127/CD95/CD27. Regarding the study as a whole: Among patients, naive, central memory and Treg TCRB repertoires appeared more similar than among healthy donors. Type 1 diabetes patients showed a moderate but significant shortening of TCRB CDR3s in all four CD4+ subsets. Type 1 diabetes patients had VDJ junctions that carried fewer insertions and more deletions.

Reverse transcribing all isolated RNA meant expressed TCRB transcripts were sequenced. The table came from immunoSEQ multiplex PCR; TCRdb's copy has only in-frame clones and leaves some out. The sample consists of a few hundred thousand clones, approximately 10% of them appearing once. This CDR3 is built from 14 residues. The J segment lost 0 bases and the V segment lost 6 bases, leaving 3 bases of the junction unmatched. Germline-derived CDR1 and CDR2 are SNHLY and FYNNEI. This clone occurred a few times. What it recognizes is unknown. The sequenced sample was naive CD4+ T cells from blood. This chain connects TRBV2 to TRBJ2-3; 7 bases agree with TRBD1. The origin of this receptor is a man in his thirties or forties with type 1 diabetes. The CDR3 DNA is TGTGCCAGCAGGGACAGGAGAAGCACAGATACGCAGTATTTT. Its protein is CASRDRRSTDTQYF. The entire variable domain, with the rest obtained from reference TRBV2 and TRBJ2-3, is as follows: EPEVTQTPSHQVTQMGQEVILRCVPISNHLYFYWYRQILGQKVEFLVSFYNNEISEKSEIFDDQFSVERPDGSNFTLKIRSTKLEDSAMYFCASRDRRSTDTQYFGPGTRLTVL.